Listed below are T cell receptor beta chains from one sample, sequenced in a study of PD-L1 blockade in urothelial cancer. The assay was immunoSEQ multiplex PCR, and TCRdb's table has in-frame clones only and misses some. This table has tens of thousands of clones, around nine tenths appearing once. This sample comprised PBMCs, obtained around atezolizumab (anti-PD-L1) treatment. Receptors were obtained from a woman between 55 and 75 years old with urothelial cancer. Each CDR3 is given without its conserved first and last residue.

j_gene | v_gene | len | CDR3aa
TRBJ2-7 | TRBV11-2 | 11 | ASSRRPGLAQY
TRBJ2-1 | TRBV4-1 | 15 | ASSQEFSTSGPPEQF
TRBJ1-2 | TRBV7-9 | 12 | ASSPPTVSHGYT
TRBJ2-7 | TRBV4-3 | 13 | ASSPGQGAFYEQY
TRBJ2-3 | TRBV5-1 | 12 | ASSPPVGADTQY
TRBJ1-1 | TRBV11-2 | 14 | ASSLSGTGGATEAF
TRBJ2-3 | TRBV5-8 | 11 | ASGLAGADTQY
TRBJ1-1 | TRBV25-1 | 10 | ASGQGNTEAF
TRBJ1-1 | TRBV10-3 | 11 | AIRAGSGTEAF
TRBJ2-1 | TRBV29-1 | 12 | SVQDRLAGGPQF
TRBJ1-6 | TRBV4-3 | 14 | ASSPVDGTGDPPLH
TRBJ2-3 | TRBV5-6 | 13 | ASSQLAGGSDTQY
TRBJ2-3 | TRBV7-6 | 11 | ASSLGGPDTQY
TRBJ2-6 | TRBV5-1 | 13 | ASNLGHSGANVLT
TRBJ2-7 | TRBV6-5 | 11 | ASSPGTLYEQY
TRBJ2-5 | TRBV29-1 | 13 | SVAGTGGVGWTQY
TRBJ1-1 | TRBV18 | 13 | ASSPPSVVNTEAF
TRBJ1-4 | TRBV11-2 | 12 | ASSLRGYGEKLF
TRBJ2-7 | TRBV15 | 17 | ATSRDLGPPLAGDYEQY
TRBJ2-1 | TRBV19 | 13 | ASSQGGVSYNEQF
TRBJ1-3 | TRBV19 | 14 | ASSSQGHHSGNTIY
TRBJ2-1 | TRBV4-3 | 15 | ASSQDEEGSAYNEQF